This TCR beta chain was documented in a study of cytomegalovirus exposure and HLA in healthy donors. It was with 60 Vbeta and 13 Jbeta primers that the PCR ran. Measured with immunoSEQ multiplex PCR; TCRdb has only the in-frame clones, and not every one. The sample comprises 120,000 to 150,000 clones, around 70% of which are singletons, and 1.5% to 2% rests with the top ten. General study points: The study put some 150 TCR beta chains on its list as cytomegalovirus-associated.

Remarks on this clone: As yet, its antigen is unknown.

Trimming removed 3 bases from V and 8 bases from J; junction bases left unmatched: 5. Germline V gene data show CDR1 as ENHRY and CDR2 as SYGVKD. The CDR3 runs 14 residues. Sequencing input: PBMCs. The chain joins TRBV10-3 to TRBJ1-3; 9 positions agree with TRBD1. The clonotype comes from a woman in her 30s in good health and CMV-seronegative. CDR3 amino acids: CAISDPGQGDTIYF. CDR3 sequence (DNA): TGTGCCATCAGTGATCCGGGACAGGGTGACACCATATATTTT.